The rows below give T cell receptor beta chains drawn from one sample of a study of radiotherapy plus CTLA-4 blockade in lung cancer. Sequenced by immunoSEQ multiplex PCR; TCRdb stores in-frame clones only, minus some. This table has some 64,000 clones, roughly 77% appearing once. Sample: peripheral blood, taken from a patient treated with radiotherapy plus ipilimumab. The receptors come from a human donor with non-small cell lung cancer who had a complete response to radiotherapy plus ipilimumab. CDR3s leave out the opening cysteine and the closing phenylalanine or tryptophan. The order of the fields is V gene, J gene, CDR3 protein.

v_call: TRBV5-4
j_call: TRBJ1-1
cdr3_aa: ASSPQGNTEAF

v_call: TRBV6-5
j_call: TRBJ1-2
cdr3_aa: ASSEARVGYT

v_call: TRBV19
j_call: TRBJ1-2
cdr3_aa: ASSHGALYRGYT

v_call: TRBV2
j_call: TRBJ1-5
cdr3_aa: ASSVSYSNQPQH

v_call: TRBV6-5
j_call: TRBJ2-2
cdr3_aa: ASGGGLDNTGELF

v_call: TRBV7-9
j_call: TRBJ1-4
cdr3_aa: ASSSGTTTNEKLF

v_call: TRBV6-1
j_call: TRBJ1-6
cdr3_aa: ASSEGPGVALPLH

v_call: TRBV10-3
j_call: TRBJ2-1
cdr3_aa: AISFTGTGNDEQF

v_call: TRBV27
j_call: TRBJ1-6
cdr3_aa: ASRPGHESPLH

v_call: TRBV5-8
j_call: TRBJ2-1
cdr3_aa: ASSTLRGAQINEQF

v_call: TRBV30
j_call: TRBJ2-5
cdr3_aa: AWSVGRGYQETQY

v_call: TRBV5-1
j_call: TRBJ1-2
cdr3_aa: ASRTGGAYGYT

v_call: TRBV7-6
j_call: TRBJ2-7
cdr3_aa: ASSASGTESYEQY

v_call: TRBV19
j_call: TRBJ2-7
cdr3_aa: ASSRADSTSYEQY

v_call: TRBV9
j_call: TRBJ2-1
cdr3_aa: ASSTVVREQF

v_call: TRBV12-5
j_call: TRBJ1-5
cdr3_aa: ASGVADSNQPQH

v_call: TRBV7-8
j_call: TRBJ1-1
cdr3_aa: ASSVRGWNTEAF

v_call: TRBV7-9
j_call: TRBJ2-2
cdr3_aa: ASSFTELDLAGELF

v_call: TRBV10-2
j_call: TRBJ1-1
cdr3_aa: ASSPPGEAF

v_call: TRBV27
j_call: TRBJ2-1
cdr3_aa: ASSLSNPGTSFGEQF

v_call: TRBV6-1
j_call: TRBJ1-2
cdr3_aa: ASSESWGREGGYT

v_call: TRBV6-6
j_call: TRBJ2-2
cdr3_aa: ASAGRLNGELF

v_call: TRBV6-6
j_call: TRBJ1-1
cdr3_aa: ASSYPGGTEAF